The 15 T cell receptor beta chains presented below share a single source sample, sequenced in a study of T cell responses to AZD1222 COVID-19 vaccine. Sequencing used immunoSEQ multiplex PCR; TCRdb keeps in-frame clones, though not all of them. The sample carries roughly 100,000 clones, roughly 88% recorded once. The source material was peripheral blood, sampled 28 days after the second AZD1222 dose. These receptors were obtained from an adult who received the AZD1222 COVID-19 vaccine.

This sequence joins TRBV7-8 and TRBJ1-6; D is possibly TRBD1 (6 bases). This CDR3 is built from 18 residues. V shed 5 bases and J shed 7 bases, with 24 bases lying between them. Germline V lookup: CDR1 SGHVS, CDR2 FQNEAQ. The CDR3 DNA sequence: TGTGCCAGCAGCCGACCGCCGGGACTGACAACAGGGAATTCACCCCTCCACTTT. As protein: CASSRPPGLTTGNSPLHF.

This sequence joins TRBV5-4 and TRBJ1-2, with D possibly being TRBD1 (5 bases). The CDR3 is 14 amino acids. V lost 3 bases and J 7 bases, leaving 16 bases between the germline ends. The germline V gene has CDR1 SGHNT and CDR2 YYREEE (reference sequence). This chain's CDR3 is CASSYWTRGTGYTF. DNA for the CDR3: TGTGCCAGCAGCTACTGGACACGTGGGACTGGCTACACCTTC.

This clone was observed once. CDR3 sequence reads: CASSYRDRGIRGYTF. In DNA form, the CDR3 reads TGTGCCAGCAGCTACCGGGACAGGGGAATACGGGGCTACACCTTC. This chain joins TRBV5-6 and TRBJ1-2; 10 bases are a match to TRBD1. The ends lost 3 bases at V and 8 bases at J; junction bases unmatched: 10. The germline V gene encodes CDR1 SGHDT and CDR2 YYEEEE. CDR3 length: 15 amino acids.

The rearrangement links TRBV4-3 to TRBJ2-7; 11 bases align to TRBD1. V was pared by 4 bases and J by 2 bases, with 4 bases of the junction left unmatched. CDR1 is LGHNA, CDR2 YSLEER, per germline. This CDR3 spans 15 amino acids. In DNA form, the CDR3 reads TGCGCCAGCAGCCTGGGACAGGGGGTTACCTACGAGCAGTACTTC. This sequence encodes CASSLGQGVTYEQYF.

The chain links TRBV4-1 to TRBJ1-1, with a weak D call TRBD1 (6 bases). The CDR3 contains 14 residues. Trimming shortened V by 3 bases and J by 1 base, and 9 bases separated the two germline ends. CDR1 and CDR2 (germline): MGHRA, YSYEKL. The CDR3 DNA reads as TGCGCCAGCAGCCACCGGGACACGAACACTGAAGCTTTCTTT. Amino acids: CASSHRDTNTEAFF.

This chain uses TRBV20-1 with TRBJ1-5; 9 nucleotides align to TRBD1. Germline loops: CDR1 DFQATT, CDR2 SNEGSKA (reference sequence). This CDR3 has 15 residues. V was pared by 3 bases and J by 3 bases, with 6 bases of the junction left unmatched. The CDR3, as DNA: TGCAGTGCTAGTGCGACAGGGGGTACCAATCAGCCCCAGCATTTT. Encoded protein: CSASATGGTNQPQHF.

This chain connects TRBV19 to TRBJ2-3; either TRBD1 or TRBD2 may fit D (5 bases each). The CDR3 contains 14 residues. Trimming cost V 6 bases and J 0 bases, with 10 bases left between them. Germline-derived CDR1 and CDR2 are LNHDA and SQIVND (reference sequence). The CDR3 DNA sequence: TGTGCCAGTAGACCGGGGCCTAGCACAGATACGCAGTATTTT. The encoded protein is CASRPGPSTDTQYF.

The J gene is TRBJ2-7, the V gene TRBV3-1 (or the pseudogene TRBV3-2); TRBD1 might be the D (6 bases). In germline, CDR1 is LGHDT, CDR2 YNNKEL (reference sequence). V was cut by 3 bases and J by 5 bases, with 17 bases left in between. There are 15 residues in the CDR3. As DNA, the CDR3 is TGTGCCAGCAGCCACCGACAGGCAAAGAGCAACGAGCAGTACTTC. Translated: CASSHRQAKSNEQYF.

This chain links TRBV7-9 with TRBJ1-1; TRBD1 matches at 7 bases. V was pared by 6 bases and J by 0 bases, with 4 bases of the junction left unmatched. CDR3 length: 14 amino acids. Germline V gene lookup returns CDR1 SEHNR and CDR2 FQNEAQ (reference sequence). This CDR3 reads CASSLDRLNTEAFF. As DNA, the CDR3 is TGTGCCAGCAGTTTGGACAGGTTGAACACTGAAGCTTTCTTT.

The rearrangement uses TRBV19 and TRBJ1-5; 11 bases are shared with TRBD1. The CDR3 spans 17 residues. The V segment lost 6 bases and the J segment 0 bases; nucleotides outside the gene matches: 7. Germline loops: CDR1 LNHDA, CDR2 SQIVND (reference sequence). The CDR3 sequence: CASRRTGGDYSNQPQHF. The CDR3 nucleotides read TGTGCCAGTAGAAGGACAGGGGGCGATTATAGCAATCAGCCCCAGCATTTT.

The chain has TRBV7-9 and TRBJ2-5; D is uncertain. This CDR3 has 11 amino acids. V lost 7 bases, J lost 13 bases, and 16 bases lay in between. Germline assignment: CDR1 SEHNR and CDR2 FQNEAQ (reference sequence). The CDR3 nucleotides are TGTGCCAGCACCTTCTCTGGAGACCTGTACTTC. Its translation is CASTFSGDLYF.

The chain employs TRBV23-1 and TRBJ2-1, with D perhaps TRBD1 (6 bases). TRBV23-1 is an ORF for which the function is uncertain. With 8 bases removed from V and 5 bases from J, the gap between germline ends came to 22 bases. The CDR3 loop spans 16 amino acids. DNA of the CDR3: TGCGCCAGCCCCAAACGCCGGACAGTACCCGACAATGAGCAGTTCTTC. This gives the protein CASPKRRTVPDNEQFF.

The V and J genes are TRBV3-1 (or the pseudogene TRBV3-2) and TRBJ2-7; no reliable D call. The CDR3 is 12 residues long. CDR1 and CDR2 from the germline V gene are LGHDT and YNNKEL (reference sequence). The V and J ends lost 0 bases and 5 bases respectively, with 5 bases between them. Here the CDR3 reads CASSQENDEQYF. CDR3 coding DNA: TGTGCCAGCAGCCAAGAAAATGACGAGCAGTACTTC.

This chain uses TRBV9 with TRBJ1-6; D is possibly TRBD1 (6 bases). CDR1 is SGDLS and CDR2 is YYNGEE in the germline V gene. This CDR3 region has 13 residues. The V end was cut by 3 bases, the J end by 8 bases, with 9 bases between. The CDR3 protein is CASSDRADSPLHF. CDR3 nucleotide sequence: TGTGCCAGCAGCGACAGGGCCGATTCACCCCTCCACTTT.

The chain couples TRBV10-3 to TRBJ2-5; possibly TRBD1 or TRBD2 for D (6 bases each). This CDR3 is 17 amino acids long. The germline CDR1 and CDR2 sequences are ENHRY and SYGVKD. V was clipped by 10 bases and J by 1 base, with 25 bases between them. For the CDR3, the DNA is TGTGCCACCAGCTATGGTCTGGGGGGCACCACCCAAGAGACCCAGTACTTC. This gives the protein CATSYGLGGTTQETQYF.